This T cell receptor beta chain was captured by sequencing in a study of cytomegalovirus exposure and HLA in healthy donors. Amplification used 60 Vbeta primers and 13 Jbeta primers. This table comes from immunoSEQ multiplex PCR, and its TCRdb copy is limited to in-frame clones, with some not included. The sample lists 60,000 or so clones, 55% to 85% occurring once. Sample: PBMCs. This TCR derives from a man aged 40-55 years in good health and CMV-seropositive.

As DNA, the CDR3 is TGCGCCAGCAGGTTAGCGGGATCACGGTCCTACGAGCAGTACTTC. As protein: CASRLAGSRSYEQYF. The chain joins TRBV5-1 to TRBJ2-7; 8 nucleotides line up with TRBD2. CDR1 and CDR2 (germline): SGHRS, YFSETQ. The CDR3 is 15 residues long. The V and J ends lost 5 bases and 1 base, in that order; junction bases with no gene match: 8.